This TCR beta chain was sequenced in a study of T cells after yellow fever vaccination. Study as a whole: SMART-Seq v4 Ultra Low Input handled preparation of low-cell-number fractions. Notes on the study in general: Any FACS-sorted repertoire could hold abundant clonotypes that contaminate it from the bulk population.

Template switching by 5'RACE produced TCR cDNA, adding a universal primer site and UMIs. One entry per CDR3 protein, called by TCRdb with MiXCR from the 5' RACE reads. This table has about 220,000 distinct CDR3 sequences, approximately 6.7% appearing once. The germline gives CDR1 MNHEY, CDR2 SVGAGI. The CDR3 extends over 12 amino acids. The junction had 9 bases not matched to a gene; V was cut back by 7 bases and J by 13 bases. This clonotype was observed at least ten times. Its antigen is as yet unknown. The receptor was derived from a man aged 25 to 40 who received the YFV17D yellow fever vaccine. The starting material was CD4+ T cells sorted from PBMCs, obtained on the day of the yellow fever booster vaccination. J is TRBJ2-1 and V is TRBV6-5, with 8 nucleotides matching TRBD1. CDR3: CASTPGQGLQFF. Written as DNA, the CDR3 is TGTGCCAGCACCCCCGGACAGGGATTACAGTTCTTC.